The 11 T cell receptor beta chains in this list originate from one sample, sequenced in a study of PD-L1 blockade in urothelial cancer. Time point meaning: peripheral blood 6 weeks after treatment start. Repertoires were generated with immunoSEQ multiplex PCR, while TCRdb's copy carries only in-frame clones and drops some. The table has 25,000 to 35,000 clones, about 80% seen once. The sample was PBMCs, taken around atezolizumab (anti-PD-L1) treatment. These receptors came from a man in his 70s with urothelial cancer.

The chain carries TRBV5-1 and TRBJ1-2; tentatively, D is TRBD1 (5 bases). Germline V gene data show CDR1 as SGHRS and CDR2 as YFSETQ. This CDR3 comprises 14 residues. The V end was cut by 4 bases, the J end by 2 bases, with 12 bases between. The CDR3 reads CASSPGGSNYGYTF. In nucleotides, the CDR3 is TGCGCCAGCAGCCCCGGGGGGTCGAACTATGGCTACACCTTC.

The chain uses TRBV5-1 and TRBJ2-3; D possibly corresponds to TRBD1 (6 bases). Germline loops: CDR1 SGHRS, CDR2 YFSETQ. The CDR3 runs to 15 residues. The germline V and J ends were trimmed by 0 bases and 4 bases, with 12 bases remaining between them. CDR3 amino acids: CASSLEEQGADTQYF. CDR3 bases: TGCGCCAGCAGCTTGGAGGAACAGGGCGCAGATACGCAGTATTTT.

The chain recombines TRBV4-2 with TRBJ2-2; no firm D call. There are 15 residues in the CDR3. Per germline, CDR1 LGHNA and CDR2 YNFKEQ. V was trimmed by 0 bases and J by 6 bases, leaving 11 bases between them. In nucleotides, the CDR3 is TGTGCCAGCAGCCAAGATATAGACATGGCCGGGGAGCTGTTTTTT. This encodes CASSQDIDMAGELFF.

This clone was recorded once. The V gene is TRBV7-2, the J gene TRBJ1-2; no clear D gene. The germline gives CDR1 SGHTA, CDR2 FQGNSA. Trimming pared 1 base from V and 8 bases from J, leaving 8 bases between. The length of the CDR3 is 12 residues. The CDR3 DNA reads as TGTGCCAGCAGCTTAGTAAGCTGGGGCTACACCTTC. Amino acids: CASSLVSWGYTF.

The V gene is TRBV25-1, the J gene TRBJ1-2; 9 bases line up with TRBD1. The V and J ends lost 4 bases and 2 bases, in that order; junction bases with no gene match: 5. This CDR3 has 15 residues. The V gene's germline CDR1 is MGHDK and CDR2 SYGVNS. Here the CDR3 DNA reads TGTGCCAGCAGTGCCCCGGGACAGGGAAACTATGGCTACACCTTC. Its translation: CASSAPGQGNYGYTF.

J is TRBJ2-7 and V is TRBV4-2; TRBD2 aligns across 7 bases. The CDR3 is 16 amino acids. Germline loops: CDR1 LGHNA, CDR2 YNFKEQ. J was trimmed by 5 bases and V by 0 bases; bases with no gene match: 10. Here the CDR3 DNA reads TGTGCCAGCAGCCAAGATCGCGCGGCAGCGGGAAACGAGCAGTACTTC. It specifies CASSQDRAAAGNEQYF.

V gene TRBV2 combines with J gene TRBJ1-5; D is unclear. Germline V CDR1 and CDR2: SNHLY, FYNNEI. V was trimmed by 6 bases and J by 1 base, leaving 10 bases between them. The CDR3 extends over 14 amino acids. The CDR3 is CASSRDLSNQPQHF. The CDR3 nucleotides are TGTGCCAGCAGCCGGGATTTGAGCAATCAGCCCCAGCATTTT. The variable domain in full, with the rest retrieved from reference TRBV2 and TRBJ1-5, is EPEVTQTPSHQVTQMGQEVILRCVPISNHLYFYWYRQILGQKVEFLVSFYNNEISEKSEIFDDQFSVERPDGSNFTLKIRSTKLEDSAMYFCASSRDLSNQPQHFGDGTRLSIL.

This chain's CDR3 is CSVARDMSTDTQYF. CDR3 in DNA: TGCAGCGTTGCCCGGGACATGAGCACAGATACGCAGTATTTT. This sequence joins TRBV29-1 and TRBJ2-3; tentative D call: TRBD1 (6 bases). Germline-derived CDR1 and CDR2 are SQVTM and ANQGSEA. This CDR3 has 14 amino acids. Trimming took 4 bases from V and 0 from J, leaving 11 bases between them.

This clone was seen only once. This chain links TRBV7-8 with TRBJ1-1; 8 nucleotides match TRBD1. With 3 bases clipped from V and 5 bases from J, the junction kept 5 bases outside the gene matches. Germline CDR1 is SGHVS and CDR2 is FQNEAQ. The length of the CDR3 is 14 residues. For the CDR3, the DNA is TGTGCCAGCAGCTTCACAGGGGGGAATACTGAAGCTTTCTTT. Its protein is CASSFTGGNTEAFF.

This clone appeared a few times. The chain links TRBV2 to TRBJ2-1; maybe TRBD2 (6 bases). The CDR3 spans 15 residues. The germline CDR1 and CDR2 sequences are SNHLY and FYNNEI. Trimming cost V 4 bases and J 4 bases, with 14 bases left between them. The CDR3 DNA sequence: TGTGCCAGCAGTGCTCCCCTCCGGGAGTACAATGAGCAGTTCTTC. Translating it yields CASSAPLREYNEQFF.

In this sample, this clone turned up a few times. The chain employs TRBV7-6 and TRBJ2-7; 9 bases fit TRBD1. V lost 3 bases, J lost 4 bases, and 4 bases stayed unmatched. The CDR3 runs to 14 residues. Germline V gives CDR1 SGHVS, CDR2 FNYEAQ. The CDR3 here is CASSLEQGAYEQYF. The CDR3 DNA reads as TGTGCCAGCAGCTTGGAACAGGGGGCTTACGAGCAGTACTTC.